The 30 T cell receptor beta chains below come from one sample, sequenced in a study of blood T cell repertoires in COVID-19. Measured with immunoSEQ multiplex PCR; TCRdb has only the in-frame clones, and not every one. Among just over 300,000 clones listed, roughly nine tenths were seen once. What was sequenced was peripheral blood. The receptors originated from a woman in her thirties with COVID-19, enrolled during active disease.

V and J are TRBV4-2 and TRBJ2-7, with D perhaps TRBD2 (7 bases). Per the germline V gene, CDR1 is LGHNA and CDR2 is YNFKEQ. Trimming left V 0 bases short and J 3 bases short, with 21 bases between. CDR3 length equals 18 residues. The CDR3 spells CASSQDLVGAGANYEQYF. The CDR3 DNA is TGTGCCAGCAGCCAAGATCTTGTAGGGGCGGGGGCGAACTACGAGCAGTACTTC.

V and J are TRBV5-1 and TRBJ2-5; 7 bases line up with TRBD1. CDR1 and CDR2 (germline): SGHRS, YFSETQ. The CDR3 sequence is 14 residues long. Germline trimming cut 2 bases from V and 4 bases from J; bases unmatched to any gene: 5. DNA of the CDR3: TGCGCCAGCAGCTTTAACAGGGGTTCAGAGACCCAGTACTTC. Amino acid sequence: CASSFNRGSETQYF.

The rearrangement links TRBV18 to TRBJ1-1; D ambiguous. V was pared by 6 bases and J by 1 base, with 6 bases between. In germline, CDR1 is KGHSH, CDR2 LQKENI. The CDR3 has 12 residues. CDR3 region: CASSQANTEAFF. CDR3 nucleotides: TGTGCCAGCTCCCAAGCGAACACTGAAGCTTTCTTT.

J is TRBJ2-7 and V is TRBV12-5, with 8 nucleotides matching TRBD2. Germline CDR1 and CDR2: LGHNT and FRNRAP. Unmatched junction bases numbered 11, after V lost 7 bases and J lost 3 bases. The CDR3 is 15 amino acids. The CDR3 loop is CASVQDSGALYEQYF. Written as DNA, the CDR3 is TGTGCTAGTGTTCAAGATAGCGGGGCTCTCTACGAGCAGTACTTC.

The J gene is TRBJ2-7, the V gene TRBV12-3 or TRBV12-4, with D possibly TRBD2 on 6 matching bases. The V and J ends lost 5 bases and 4 bases respectively, with 12 bases between them. The CDR3 loop spans 13 amino acids. CDR3 sequence reads: CASSPRDLYEQYF. CDR3 DNA sequence: TGTGCCAGCAGTCCCCGGGACTTATACGAGCAGTACTTC.

The chain links TRBV18 to TRBJ1-1; D possibly corresponds to TRBD1 (6 bases). The V end lost 5 bases, the J end lost 4 bases, and 14 bases lay between the germline ends. The CDR3 contains 14 residues. The germline gives CDR1 KGHSH, CDR2 LQKENI. The CDR3 reads CASSVQGTGTEAFF. The CDR3, as DNA: TGTGCCAGCTCAGTTCAGGGGACGGGCACTGAAGCTTTCTTT. Together with reference TRBV18 and TRBJ1-1, the CDR3 gives the full variable domain: NAGVMQNPRHLVRRRGQEARLRCSPMKGHSHVYWYRQLPEEGLKFMVYLQKENIIDESGMPKERFSAEFPKEGPSILRIQQVVRGDSAAYFCASSVQGTGTEAFFGQGTRLTVV.

The V call is TRBV21-1, the J call TRBJ2-1; the table names TRBD2, a call not compared with the DNA. TRBV21-1 is a listed pseudogene. The CDR3 length is 15 residues. CDR3 sequence reads: CASTGTSGGYNEQFF. DNA of the CDR3: TGTGCCAGCACCGGCACTAGCGGGGGTTACAATGAGCAGTTCTTC.

This clone was found once. The chain couples TRBV30 to TRBJ1-5; D ambiguous. The CDR3 spans 13 residues. Germline CDR1 is GTSNPN and CDR2 is SVGIG (reference sequence). V was cut by 2 bases and J by 15 bases, with 20 bases left in between. In DNA, the CDR3 is TGTGCCTGGAGTCAGGTTGAGTCTACGGATCGGCATTTT. Translation: CAWSQVESTDRHF.

The chain recombines TRBV5-6 with TRBJ2-7; the D gene is possibly TRBD2 (6 bases). CDR3 size: 16 residues. V was cut by 4 bases and J by 6 bases, with 23 bases left in between. CDR1 SGHDT and CDR2 YYEEEE come from the germline V gene. The CDR3 nucleotides are TGTGCCAGCAGCCCCAGTCCCCGGGGGATCTGGGCCGAGCAGTACTTC. This sequence encodes CASSPSPRGIWAEQYF.

This rearrangement joins TRBV19 to TRBJ1-1, with TRBD1 as a possible D gene (5 bases). The CDR3 extends over 13 amino acids. Per the germline V gene, CDR1 is LNHDA and CDR2 is SQIVND (reference sequence). V lost 6 bases and J lost 5, with 13 bases in between. The CDR3 protein is CASRGGFETEAFF. In nucleotides, the CDR3 is TGTGCCAGTAGGGGGGGTTTTGAGACTGAAGCTTTCTTT. The complete variable domain, with remaining parts taken from reference TRBV19 and TRBJ1-1, reads DGGITQSPKYLFRKEGQNVTLSCEQNLNHDAMYWYRQDPGQGLRLIYYSQIVNDFQKGDIAEGYSVSREKKESFPLTVTSAQKNPTAFYLCASRGGFETEAFFGQGTRLTVV.

The rearrangement links TRBV7-9 to TRBJ1-2; unclear D gene. Trimming cost V 7 bases and J 4 bases, with 13 bases left between them. Germline V gene data show CDR1 as SEHNR and CDR2 as FQNEAQ (reference sequence). The CDR3 loop spans 13 amino acids. The CDR3 sequence is CASNRAAAYGYTF. The CDR3 DNA sequence: TGTGCCAGCAACCGCGCGGCAGCCTATGGCTACACCTTC.

This chain connects TRBV5-4 to TRBJ2-3; D possibly corresponds to TRBD2 (5 bases). Trimming stripped 3 bases from V and 2 bases from J, with 7 bases between. This CDR3 spans 13 amino acids. Germline CDR1 is SGHNT and CDR2 is YYREEE (reference sequence). The CDR3: CASSSGYTDTQYF. The CDR3 DNA is TGTGCCAGCAGCTCGGGGTACACAGATACGCAGTATTTT.

The chain combines TRBV19 with TRBJ2-6, with 10 bases that match TRBD1. Germline V CDR1 and CDR2: LNHDA, SQIVND (reference sequence). This CDR3 comprises 18 residues. J was trimmed by 1 base and V by 4 bases; bases with no gene match: 7. The CDR3 nucleotides are TGTGCCAGTAGTAGACTCCGGACAGGGGGATCTGGGGCCAACGTCCTGACTTTC. Translated, it gives CASSRLRTGGSGANVLTF.

The rearrangement joins TRBV18 to TRBJ1-4, with 8 nucleotides matching TRBD1. This CDR3 is built from 16 residues. With 3 bases clipped from V and 5 bases from J, the junction kept 8 bases outside the gene matches. In germline, CDR1 is KGHSH, CDR2 LQKENI. CDR3 residues: CASSPQPRDRNEKLFF. The CDR3 DNA reads TGTGCCAGCTCACCGCAGCCTCGGGACAGGAATGAAAAACTGTTTTTT.

The chain recombines TRBV11-3 with TRBJ2-1; weak D call: TRBD1 (5 bases). Germline CDR1 and CDR2: SGHNT and YENEEA. This CDR3 has 15 residues. Between the trimmed V and J ends, which lost 4 bases and 4 bases, there was a span of 14 bases. The CDR3 nucleotides are TGTGCCAGCAGCTGGGGCGACAGAGGATACAATGAGCAGTTCTTC. Amino acids: CASSWGDRGYNEQFF.

CDR3 amino acids: CASSPDRYYGYTF. CDR3 sequence (DNA): TGTGCCAGCAGCCCGGACAGGTACTATGGCTACACCTTC. The chain links TRBV14 to TRBJ1-2; TRBD1 matches 7 bases. Germline V gives CDR1 SGHDN, CDR2 FVKESK. This CDR3 is built from 13 residues. V lost 4 bases, J lost 3 bases, and 2 bases stayed unmatched.

The CDR3 region is CASSQEVQTDTQYF. DNA of the CDR3: TGTGCCAGCAGCCAAGAAGTGCAGACAGATACGCAGTATTTT. The V gene is TRBV3-1 (or the pseudogene TRBV3-2), the J gene TRBJ2-3; no reliable D call. Trimming cost V 0 bases and J 3 bases, with 7 bases left between them. The CDR3 contains 14 residues. Germline V gene sequence: CDR1 LGHDT, CDR2 YNNKEL (reference sequence).

V is TRBV3-1 (or the pseudogene TRBV3-2) and J is TRBJ1-2, with D perhaps matching TRBD1 (5 bases). The CDR3 runs 14 residues. V was trimmed by 1 base and J by 8 bases, leaving 14 bases between them. Germline V gene lookup returns CDR1 LGHDT and CDR2 YNNKEL (reference sequence). CDR3 in amino acids: CASSQAGGMGGYTF. The CDR3 bases are TGTGCCAGCAGCCAAGCGGGGGGAATGGGGGGCTACACCTTC.

V usage is TRBV2 and J usage is TRBJ1-5; D may be TRBD1 (5 bases). The ends were cut back, 5 bases at V and 1 base at J, with 15 bases in the middle. The germline V gene has CDR1 SNHLY and CDR2 FYNNEI. The CDR3 extends over 16 amino acids. CDR3: CASSFDFRESNQPQHF. The CDR3, as DNA: TGTGCCAGCAGTTTCGACTTCAGGGAAAGCAATCAGCCCCAGCATTTT.

The CDR3 DNA follows: TGTGCTTCGGGAGGGCGGCTTGGGGCCAACGTCCTGACTTTC. As protein: CASGGRLGANVLTF. The V and J genes are TRBV6-5 and TRBJ2-6, with 8 bases that match TRBD2. CDR1 MNHEY and CDR2 SVGAGI come from the germline V gene. There are 14 residues in the CDR3.

The J gene is TRBJ1-3, the V gene TRBV10-3; D may be TRBD1 (5 bases). Per germline, CDR1 ENHRY and CDR2 SYGVKD. V shed 5 bases and J shed 9 bases, with 14 bases lying between them. This CDR3 comprises 13 residues. The CDR3 protein is CAISTSPGATIYF. The CDR3 DNA sequence: TGTGCCATCAGTACCTCCCCTGGGGCCACCATATATTTT.

This chain links TRBV24-1 with TRBJ2-3, with TRBD1 matching over 9 bases. With V trimmed by 5 bases and J by 4 bases, 6 bases remained unmatched. Germline-derived CDR1 and CDR2 are KGHDR and SFDVKD. This CDR3 is 15 amino acids long. The chain's CDR3 is CATSGITGGPDTQYF. In DNA form, the CDR3 reads TGTGCCACCAGTGGGATTACAGGGGGCCCAGATACGCAGTATTTT.

The chain couples TRBV2 to TRBJ1-3, with D perhaps matching TRBD1 (5 bases). Germline loops: CDR1 SNHLY, CDR2 FYNNEI. The CDR3 is 15 residues long. With 4 bases removed from V and 1 base from J, the gap between germline ends came to 11 bases. CDR3 amino acids: CASSAPRESGNTIYF. As DNA, the CDR3 is TGTGCCAGCAGTGCGCCCAGGGAATCTGGAAACACCATATATTTT.

The chain couples TRBV6-2 or TRBV6-3 to TRBJ2-1; 13 bases are a match to TRBD2. CDR1 is MNHEY, CDR2 SVGEGT, per germline. Trimming cost V 4 bases and J 8 bases; bases outside gene matches: 5. The CDR3 has 15 residues. Here the CDR3 DNA reads TGTGCCAGCAGTTCCACTAGCGGGGGGGCCGATGAGCAGTTCTTC. Residues: CASSSTSGGADEQFF.

The chain employs TRBV9 and TRBJ1-4; 9 nucleotides line up with TRBD1. The germline gives CDR1 SGDLS, CDR2 YYNGEE. J gave up 3 bases and V 2 bases, and 5 bases lay outside the gene matches. The CDR3 is 16 amino acids. DNA for the CDR3: TGTGCCAGCAGCGTTTCCACAGGGGGCGCTAATGAAAAACTGTTTTTT. Amino acids: CASSVSTGGANEKLFF.

The rearrangement uses TRBV7-9 and TRBJ2-1, with D perhaps TRBD1 (7 bases). The CDR3 sequence is 15 residues long. Trimming shortened V by 5 bases and J by 13 bases, and 24 bases separated the two germline ends. Germline-derived CDR1 and CDR2 are SEHNR and FQNEAQ (reference sequence). For the CDR3, the DNA is TGTGCCAGCAGCCACCTTCAGGGGGGCCGAAGTTTCCAGTTCTTC. Translated, it gives CASSHLQGGRSFQFF. Combining the CDR3 with reference TRBV7-9 and TRBJ2-1 gives the whole variable domain DTGVSQNPRHKITKRGQNVTFRCDPISEHNRLYWYRQTLGQGPEFLTYFQNEAQLEKSRLLSDRFSAERPKGSFSTLEIQRTEQGDSAMYLCASSHLQGGRSFQFFGPGTRLTVL.

The rearrangement uses TRBV6-1 and TRBJ1-2, with D unresolved. The CDR3 extends over 14 amino acids. Looked up from germline, CDR1 is MNHNS and CDR2 is SASEGT. V dropped 1 base and J dropped 4 bases, with 10 bases sitting between them. CDR3 region: CASSEGLGPYGYTF. CDR3 nucleotides: TGTGCCAGCAGTGAAGGTTTGGGCCCCTATGGCTACACCTTC.

This clone was seen more than once but under ten times. The chain uses TRBV19 and TRBJ1-1; D is unclear. Germline V gene lookup returns CDR1 LNHDA and CDR2 SQIVND (reference sequence). The CDR3 length is 14 residues. V was trimmed by 7 bases and J by 0 bases, leaving 12 bases between them. CDR3 protein: CASTPGSMNTEAFF. As DNA, the CDR3 is TGTGCCAGTACCCCGGGATCTATGAACACTGAAGCTTTCTTT.

This clone was seen only once. This chain joins TRBV4-1 and TRBJ1-2; D may be TRBD1 (5 bases). With 0 bases removed from V and 5 bases from J, the gap between germline ends came to 10 bases. CDR3 length: 14 amino acids. From germline, CDR1 is MGHRA and CDR2 YSYEKL. CDR3 sequence reads: CASSQERGWYGYTF. The DNA of the CDR3 is TGCGCCAGCAGCCAAGAAAGGGGTTGGTATGGCTACACCTTC.

The chain recombines TRBV15 with TRBJ2-5, with D perhaps TRBD2 (6 bases). The CDR3 extends over 15 amino acids. Trimming shortened V by 5 bases and J by 7 bases, and 20 bases separated the two germline ends. Germline CDR1 is LNHNV and CDR2 is YYDKDF (reference sequence). The CDR3 DNA follows: TGTGCCACCAGCGCCCCGGGGGAAGTCTCGGGGACCCAGTACTTC. Its protein is CATSAPGEVSGTQYF.